These 13 T cell receptor beta chains originate from one sample sequenced in a study of CD8 T cells in Susac syndrome. With random hexamers, reverse transcription was performed on about 0.5 to 1 ug of RNA. TCRdb re-analysed the immunoSEQ multiplex PCR reads in MiXCR, keeping a single row per CDR3 protein. The data show roughly 120,000 distinct CDR3 sequences, around 94% seen once. Sequencing was done on a sample of CD4+ T cells from PBMCs. These receptors were collected from a human donor with multiple sclerosis.

Only a few counts were recorded for this clonotype. The V gene is TRBV2, the J gene TRBJ2-1; D is unclear. The V and J ends lost 4 bases and 4 bases respectively, with 2 bases between them. This CDR3 has 11 residues. CDR1 is SNHLY and CDR2 is FYNNEI in the germline V gene. The CDR3 DNA reads TGTGCCAGCAGTGGGTACAATGAGCAGTTCTTC. Its translation is CASSGYNEQFF.

V and J are TRBV19 and TRBJ2-6; D possibly uses TRBD1 or TRBD2 (5 bases each). This CDR3 region has 18 residues. Germline-derived CDR1 and CDR2 are LNHDA and SQIVND (reference sequence). V shed 7 bases and J shed 1 base, with 20 bases lying between them. CDR3 loop: CASTDGAEAFSGANVLTF. The CDR3, as DNA: TGTGCCAGTACCGACGGGGCGGAGGCCTTTTCTGGGGCCAACGTCCTGACTTTC.

The chain employs TRBV29-1 and TRBJ1-2; weak D call: TRBD1 (5 bases). Trimming left V 2 bases short and J 7 bases short, with 8 bases between. Germline V gene sequence: CDR1 SQVTM, CDR2 ANQGSEA. This CDR3 region has 11 residues. The chain's CDR3 is CSVESQGGYTF. The CDR3 DNA reads as TGCAGCGTTGAAAGCCAGGGTGGCTACACCTTC.

V is TRBV20-1 and J is TRBJ1-5; 8 bases line up with TRBD1. The junction had 12 bases not matched to a gene; V was cut back by 5 bases and J by 6 bases. CDR3 length equals 15 residues. From germline, CDR1 is DFQATT and CDR2 SNEGSKA (reference sequence). The CDR3 DNA sequence: TGCAGTGCTGGGGCTACGAGACAGGGGACTCAGCCCCAGCATTTT. It yields the protein CSAGATRQGTQPQHF.

This clonotype showed up just a few times. The J gene is TRBJ2-7, the V gene TRBV6-5; 7 nucleotides match TRBD1. After removal of 2 bases from V and 0 bases from J, the junction contained 1 base not matched to a gene. CDR3 length: 14 residues. Germline loops: CDR1 MNHEY, CDR2 SVGAGI. CDR3 in DNA: TGTGCCAGCAGTTACCGGGACAGCTCCTACGAGCAGTACTTC. Protein sequence: CASSYRDSSYEQYF.

The rearrangement uses TRBV5-1 and TRBJ1-5; D not resolved. Germline V gene data show CDR1 as SGHRS and CDR2 as YFSETQ. Trimming took off 1 base at V and 4 bases at J, with 6 bases between the two ends. The CDR3 contains 13 residues. CDR3 residues: CASSLSQNQPQHF. The CDR3 DNA is TGCGCCAGCAGCTTGTCCCAAAATCAGCCCCAGCATTTT.

This clonotype was detected a few times. This chain connects TRBV29-1 to TRBJ2-7, with D unclear. The CDR3 consists of 13 residues. V was shortened by 4 bases and J by 2 bases, with 12 bases between the two germline ends. Germline loops: CDR1 SQVTM, CDR2 ANQGSEA. This CDR3 reads CSVAEQNTYEQYF. DNA for the CDR3: TGCAGCGTTGCCGAACAGAATACCTACGAGCAGTACTTC.

The CDR3 reads CASSDSSSYEQYF. The CDR3 coding sequence is TGTGCCAGCTCAGACAGCAGCTCCTACGAGCAGTACTTC. V is TRBV18 and J is TRBJ2-7; D might be TRBD1 (5 bases). Per the germline V gene, CDR1 is KGHSH and CDR2 is LQKENI. The V end lost 5 bases, the J end lost 0 bases, and 8 bases lay between the germline ends. The CDR3 is 13 amino acids.

The chain couples TRBV12-3 or TRBV12-4 to TRBJ2-7; D is ambiguous. This CDR3 contains 12 residues. V dropped 6 bases and J dropped 4 bases, with 10 bases sitting between them. In DNA, the CDR3 is TGTGCCAGCAGCATTAGAGCGTACGAGCAGTACTTC. Protein sequence: CASSIRAYEQYF.

The chain recombines TRBV27 with TRBJ2-7; D is possibly TRBD1 (6 bases). Per the germline V gene, CDR1 is MNHEY and CDR2 is SMNVEV (reference sequence). V lost 6 bases to trimming and J lost 1 base, with 16 bases between them. The CDR3 extends over 15 amino acids. CDR3 nucleotide sequence: TGTGCCAGCAGCTTGGTCCCGGACAGTTCCTACGAGCAGTACTTC. It codes for CASSLVPDSSYEQYF.

The chain recombines TRBV19 with TRBJ1-2; no firm D call. The CDR3 length is 15 residues. The germline V gene encodes CDR1 LNHDA and CDR2 SQIVND (reference sequence). Trimming left V 9 bases short and J 0 bases short, with 17 bases between. CDR3 region: CASLLDPRANYGYTF. The CDR3 nucleotides read TGTGCCAGCCTGCTAGACCCAAGGGCTAACTATGGCTACACCTTC.

This chain joins TRBV30 and TRBJ1-1; D gene ambiguous. This CDR3 region has 17 residues. Trimming pared 0 bases from V and 0 bases from J, leaving 17 bases between. The germline CDR1 and CDR2 sequences are GTSNPN and SVGIG (reference sequence). The CDR3: CAWSVVGPPTMNTEAFF. The CDR3 DNA is TGTGCCTGGAGTGTGGTCGGGCCACCCACTATGAACACTGAAGCTTTCTTT.

The V call is TRBV30, the J call TRBJ2-5; the match to TRBD1 covers 9 bases. With V trimmed by 5 bases and J by 0 bases, 7 bases remained unmatched. CDR1 is GTSNPN and CDR2 is SVGIG in the germline V gene (reference sequence). The length of the CDR3 is 15 residues. The CDR3 reads CAWGRGTGHQETQYF. In nucleotides, the CDR3 is TGTGCCTGGGGGCGGGGGACAGGGCACCAAGAGACCCAGTACTTC.